These 11 T cell receptor beta chains were sequenced from one sample in a study of shared clonotypes between healthy human individuals. This table comes from immunoSEQ multiplex PCR, and its TCRdb copy is limited to in-frame clones, with some not included. The sample holds hundreds of thousands of clones, roughly 70% seen once. Sequencing input: memory CD4+ T cells sorted from blood. Subset meaning: CD45RA-negative fraction. Receptors originate from a woman in her thirties in good health.

The chain links TRBV28 to TRBJ2-3, with 8 bases matching TRBD2. This CDR3 is 15 amino acids long. Trimming removed 2 bases from V and 6 bases from J; junction bases left unmatched: 7. CDR1 and CDR2 from the germline V gene are MDHEN and SYDVKM. The CDR3 DNA follows: TGTGCCAGCAGTTTACGGGGCGGGAGGCCGGATACGCAGTATTTT. Its protein is CASSLRGGRPDTQYF.

The chain uses TRBV5-1 and TRBJ1-1; D might be TRBD1 (6 bases). The length of the CDR3 is 16 residues. The germline V gene encodes CDR1 SGHRS and CDR2 YFSETQ. V gave up 1 base and J gave up 2 bases, with 15 bases separating them. The CDR3 DNA sequence: TGCGCCAGCAGCTTGTGGGGCGCAGGGACAAACACTGAAGCTTTCTTT. Its protein is CASSLWGAGTNTEAFF.

This clone was seen a single time. This rearrangement joins TRBV5-1 to TRBJ1-3; D unresolved. In germline, CDR1 is SGHRS, CDR2 YFSETQ. The CDR3 spans 14 residues. Trimming took off 1 base at V and 4 bases at J, with 9 bases between the two ends. CDR3 DNA: TGCGCCAGCAGCTTGTCTCCAGGAGGAAACACCATATATTTT. Translation gives CASSLSPGGNTIYF.

In its sample, this clone was seen a few times. The V call is TRBV28, the J call TRBJ1-1; no reliable D call. V was shortened by 6 bases and J by 1 base, with 27 bases between the two germline ends. Germline V gene lookup returns CDR1 MDHEN and CDR2 SYDVKM. CDR3 size: 19 residues. The CDR3 loop reads CASRPGRKFPPLGNTEAFF. The CDR3 DNA reads as TGTGCCAGCAGACCGGGCCGTAAATTCCCTCCTCTGGGGAACACTGAAGCTTTCTTT.

The J gene is TRBJ2-7, the V gene TRBV6-5; maybe TRBD2 (5 bases). The germline V gene has CDR1 MNHEY and CDR2 SVGAGI. V gave up 3 bases and J gave up 0 bases, with 9 bases separating them. The CDR3 is made up of 14 amino acids. This chain's CDR3 is CASSYQRTSYEQYF. CDR3 DNA sequence: TGTGCCAGCAGTTATCAGCGGACCTCCTACGAGCAGTACTTC.

The V gene is TRBV5-8, the J gene TRBJ2-2; D unclear. V was pared by 3 bases and J by 5 bases, with 14 bases between. Germline CDR1 reads SGHTS; CDR2 reads YDEGEE. The CDR3 is 15 residues long. The CDR3 coding sequence is TGTGCCAGCAGCTACTCTAGTGGGCGGACCGGGGAGCTGTTTTTT. Translated: CASSYSSGRTGELFF.

The chain combines TRBV9 with TRBJ1-5; 8 nucleotides line up with TRBD1. The CDR3 totals 15 residues. V lost 3 bases to trimming and J lost 3 bases; unmatched junction nucleotides: 5. Germline CDR1 SGDLS, CDR2 YYNGEE. In DNA, the CDR3 is TGTGCCAGCAGCGGCGACAGGGGCGACAATCAGCCCCAGCATTTT. Its translation: CASSGDRGDNQPQHF.

The CDR3 here is CASTLTATNEKLFF. The CDR3 DNA reads as TGTGCCAGCACCTTAACCGCAACTAATGAAAAACTGTTTTTT. The chain couples TRBV6-1 to TRBJ1-4, with unresolved D. Germline V gene lookup returns CDR1 MNHNS and CDR2 SASEGT. The CDR3 is 14 amino acids. V lost 7 bases to trimming and J lost 0 bases, with 9 bases between them.

The V and J genes are TRBV9 and TRBJ2-5, with a weak D call TRBD2 (7 bases). The germline V gene has CDR1 SGDLS and CDR2 YYNGEE. V was clipped by 0 bases and J by 4 bases, with 13 bases between them. This CDR3 has 15 amino acids. DNA for the CDR3: TGTGCCAGCAGCGTAGGAAGGGGGGGCCGAGAGACCCAGTACTTC. It yields the protein CASSVGRGGRETQYF.

The sample holds many counts of this clone. The rearrangement links TRBV4-2 to TRBJ1-4; the match to TRBD1 covers 7 bases. Germline-derived CDR1 and CDR2 are LGHNA and YNFKEQ. The CDR3 sequence is 16 residues long. Trimming removed 4 bases from V and 8 bases from J; junction bases left unmatched: 13. The CDR3 spells CASSLTMGQITEKLFF. CDR3 bases: TGTGCCAGCAGCCTGACGATGGGACAGATAACCGAAAAACTGTTTTTT.

J is TRBJ2-5 and V is TRBV2, with 9 bases fitting TRBD2. Germline V gives CDR1 SNHLY, CDR2 FYNNEI. This CDR3 is built from 15 residues. V was pared by 4 bases and J by 5 bases, with 8 bases of the junction left unmatched. The CDR3 DNA is TGTGCCAGCAGTGGTGGGACTAGCCTCACCGAGACCCAGTACTTC. Translation: CASSGGTSLTETQYF.